This T cell receptor beta chain was recorded in a study of tumor and adjacent non-tumor tissue in lung cancer. Across the study: Histology: 12 adenocarcinoma, a couple of squamous cell carcinoma, 1 small cell lung cancer. Patients were aged about 30 to 80, fewer than twelve men and about five women, stage I to III.

CDR1 is LGHNA, CDR2 YNFKEQ, per germline. The CDR3 is made up of 16 amino acids. With respect to this clonotype: Its antigen is still unknown. One junction end disagrees with the germline gene, perhaps due to a read error.

This sample's RNA came from whole unsorted tissue. This non-tumor lung sample came from over 3 cm beyond the tumor edge. Overall study results and limits: Significantly higher TCR diversity was found in tumor than normal lung. Top 100 clones took a larger repertoire share in normal lung.

The library came from three nested PCR rounds adapted from ARM-PCR protocols. Via MiXCR, TCRdb re-called the multiplex PCR reads, giving one row per CDR3 protein. The sample gives 81,000 or so distinct CDR3 sequences, 80% to 90% of which show up once; about 47% is in the top ten. This TCR came from a man between 60 and 75 years old with non-small cell lung cancer. The gene calls are TRBV4-2 and TRBJ2-5, with a tentative D call TRBD2 (6 bases). Sequenced material: distant non-tumor lung tissue. CDR3 region: CVSSQGLVGGQETQYF. Here the CDR3 DNA reads TGTGTCAGCAGCCAAGGGCTAGTGGGGGGTCAAGAGACCCAGTACTTC.